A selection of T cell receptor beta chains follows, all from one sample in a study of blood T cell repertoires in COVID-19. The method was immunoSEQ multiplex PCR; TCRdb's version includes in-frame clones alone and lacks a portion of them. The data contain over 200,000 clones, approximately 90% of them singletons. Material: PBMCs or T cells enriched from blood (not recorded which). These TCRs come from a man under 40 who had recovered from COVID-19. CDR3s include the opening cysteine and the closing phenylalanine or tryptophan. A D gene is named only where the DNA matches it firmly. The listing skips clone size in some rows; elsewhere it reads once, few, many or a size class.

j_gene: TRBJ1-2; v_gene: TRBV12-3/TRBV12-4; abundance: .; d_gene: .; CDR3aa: CASSREFDYGYTF; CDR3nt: TGTGCCAGCAGCAGGGAATTTGACTATGGCTACACCTTC
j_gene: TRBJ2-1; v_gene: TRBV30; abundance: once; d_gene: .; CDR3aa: CAWSVRGSEQFF; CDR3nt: TGTGCCTGGAGTGTAAGGGGTTCTGAGCAGTTCTTC
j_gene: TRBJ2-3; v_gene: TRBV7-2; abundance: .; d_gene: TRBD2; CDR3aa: CASSLTPWLAGSMDTQYF; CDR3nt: TGTGCCAGCAGCTTAACCCCATGGCTAGCGGGATCCATGGATACGCAGTATTTT
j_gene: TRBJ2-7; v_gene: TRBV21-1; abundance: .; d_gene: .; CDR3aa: CASSYPGHLPREQYF; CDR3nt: TGTGCCAGCAGCTACCCGGGACACCTTCCTAGAGAGCAGTACTTC
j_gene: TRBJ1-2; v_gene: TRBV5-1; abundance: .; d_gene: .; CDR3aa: CASSNQTGLKYGYTF; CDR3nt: TGCGCCAGCAGCAATCAGACAGGCCTAAAGTATGGCTACACCTTC
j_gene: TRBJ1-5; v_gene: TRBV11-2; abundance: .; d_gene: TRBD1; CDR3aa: CASSQQGIGDQPQHF; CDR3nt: TGTGCCAGCAGCCAACAGGGGATCGGGGATCAGCCCCAGCATTTT
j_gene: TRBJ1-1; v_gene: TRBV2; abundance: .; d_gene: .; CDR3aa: CASSGHMNTEAFF; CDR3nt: TGTGCCAGCAGTGGACACATGAACACTGAAGCTTTCTTT
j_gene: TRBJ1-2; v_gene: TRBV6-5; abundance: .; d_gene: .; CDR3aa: CASAPGGYGYTF; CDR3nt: TGTGCCAGCGCCCCCGGCGGGTATGGCTACACCTTC
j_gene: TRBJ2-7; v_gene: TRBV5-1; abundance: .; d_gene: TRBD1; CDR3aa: CASRRQGDYEQYF; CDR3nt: TGCGCCAGCAGACGACAGGGGGACTACGAGCAGTACTTC
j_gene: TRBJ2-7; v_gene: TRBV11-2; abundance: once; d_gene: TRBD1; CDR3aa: CASSLIRGQRTYEQYF; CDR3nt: TGTGCCAGCAGCTTGATCCGGGGACAGAGAACCTACGAGCAGTACTTC
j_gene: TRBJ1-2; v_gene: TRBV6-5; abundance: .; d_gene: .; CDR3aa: CASSYWRGGEVSGYTF; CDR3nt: TGTGCCAGCAGTTATTGGCGTGGAGGGGAGGTTAGTGGCTACACCTTC
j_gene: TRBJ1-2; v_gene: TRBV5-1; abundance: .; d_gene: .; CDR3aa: CASSLKAGDYGYTF; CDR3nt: TGCGCCAGCAGCTTGAAGGCAGGGGACTATGGCTACACCTTC
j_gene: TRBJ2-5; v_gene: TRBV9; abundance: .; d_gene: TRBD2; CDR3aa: CASSVSAGGLAVSETQYF; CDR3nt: TGTGCCAGCAGCGTAAGTGCTGGGGGACTAGCGGTGTCGGAGACCCAGTACTTC
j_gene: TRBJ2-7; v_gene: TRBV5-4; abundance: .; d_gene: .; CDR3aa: CASSLDGGEQYF; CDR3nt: TGTGCCAGCAGCCTTGACGGGGGCGAGCAGTACTTC
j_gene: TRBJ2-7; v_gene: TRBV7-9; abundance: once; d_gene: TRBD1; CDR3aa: CASSLGQGFDEQYF; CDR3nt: TGTGCCAGCAGCTTGGGACAGGGTTTTGACGAGCAGTACTTC
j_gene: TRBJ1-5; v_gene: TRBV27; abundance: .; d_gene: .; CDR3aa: CASSFGLPGGNQPQHF; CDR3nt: TGTGCCAGCAGTTTTGGGCTACCTGGCGGCAATCAGCCCCAGCATTTT
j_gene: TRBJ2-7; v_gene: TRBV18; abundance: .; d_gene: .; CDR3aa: CASSPQTGMYEQYF; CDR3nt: TGTGCCAGCTCACCCCAGACAGGAATGTACGAGCAGTACTTC
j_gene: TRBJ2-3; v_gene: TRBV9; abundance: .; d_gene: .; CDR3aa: CASSAREWGTDTQYF; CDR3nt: TGTGCCAGCAGCGCCAGGGAATGGGGCACAGATACGCAGTATTTT
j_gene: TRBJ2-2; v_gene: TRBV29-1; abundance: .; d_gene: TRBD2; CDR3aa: CSAGLAGDTGELFF; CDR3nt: TGCAGCGCCGGACTAGCGGGGGACACCGGGGAGCTGTTTTTT
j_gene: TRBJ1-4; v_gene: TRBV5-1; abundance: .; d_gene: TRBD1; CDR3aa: CASLDRGGSNEKLFF; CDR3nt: TGCGCCAGCTTAGACAGGGGGGGATCTAATGAAAAACTGTTTTTT
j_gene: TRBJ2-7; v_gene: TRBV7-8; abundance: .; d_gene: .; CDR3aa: CASSLITSWGEQYF; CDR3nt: TGTGCCAGCAGCTTAATCACTAGCTGGGGAGAGCAGTACTTC
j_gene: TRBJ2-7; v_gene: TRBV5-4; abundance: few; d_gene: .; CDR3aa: CASSRDIVYEQYF; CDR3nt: TGTGCCAGCAGCCGGGACATCGTCTACGAGCAGTACTTC
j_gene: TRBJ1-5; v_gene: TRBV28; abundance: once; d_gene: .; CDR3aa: CASSSGVSNQPQHF; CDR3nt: TGTGCCAGCAGCTCCGGGGTGAGCAATCAGCCCCAGCATTTT
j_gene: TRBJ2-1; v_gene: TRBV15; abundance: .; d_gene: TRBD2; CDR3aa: CATSLEVLAGDNEQFF; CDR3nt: TGTGCCACCAGCTTAGAGGTACTAGCGGGGGACAATGAGCAGTTCTTC
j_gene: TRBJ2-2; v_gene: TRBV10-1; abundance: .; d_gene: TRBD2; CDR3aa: CASSGPSSGMDTGELFF; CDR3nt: TGCGCCAGCAGTGGACCGTCTAGCGGGATGGACACCGGGGAGCTGTTTTTT
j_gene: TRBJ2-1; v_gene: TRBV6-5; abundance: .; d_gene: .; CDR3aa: CASSYSGRGIHEQFF; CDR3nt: TGTGCCAGCAGTTACTCCGGGCGGGGCATCCATGAGCAGTTCTTC
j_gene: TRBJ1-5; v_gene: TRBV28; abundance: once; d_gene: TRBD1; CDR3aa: CASTGGFDQPQHF; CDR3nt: TGTGCCAGCACAGGGGGATTCGATCAGCCCCAGCATTTT
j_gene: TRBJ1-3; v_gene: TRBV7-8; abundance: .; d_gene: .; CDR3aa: CASSLEFRGTGNTIYF; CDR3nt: TGTGCCAGCAGCTTAGAGTTTAGAGGGACTGGAAACACCATATATTTT
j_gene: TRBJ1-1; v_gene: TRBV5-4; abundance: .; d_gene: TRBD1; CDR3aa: CASSAPATGATEAFF; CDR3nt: TGTGCCAGCAGCGCACCAGCGACAGGGGCCACTGAAGCTTTCTTT
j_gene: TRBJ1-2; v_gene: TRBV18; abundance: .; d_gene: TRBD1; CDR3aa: CASSPGTGGSYGYTF; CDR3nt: TGTGCCAGCTCACCTGGGACAGGGGGGTCCTATGGCTACACCTTC
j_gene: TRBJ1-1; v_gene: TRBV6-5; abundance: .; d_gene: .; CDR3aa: CASSATGLGTEAFF; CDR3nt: TGTGCCAGCAGCGCAACAGGGTTGGGGACTGAAGCTTTCTTT
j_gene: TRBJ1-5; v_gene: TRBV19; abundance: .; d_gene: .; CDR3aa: CASSVSGLSNQPQHF; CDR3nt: TGTGCCAGTAGCGTTTCAGGTTTAAGCAATCAGCCCCAGCATTTT
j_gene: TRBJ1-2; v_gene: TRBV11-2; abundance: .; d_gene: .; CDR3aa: CASSLGGGGDGYTF; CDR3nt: TGTGCCAGCAGCTTAGGAGGGGGAGGGGATGGCTACACCTTC
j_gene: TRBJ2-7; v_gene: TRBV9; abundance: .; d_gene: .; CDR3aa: CASSVGGFLDSPSYEQYF; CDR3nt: TGTGCCAGCAGCGTAGGAGGATTCCTCGACAGTCCCTCCTACGAGCAGTACTTC
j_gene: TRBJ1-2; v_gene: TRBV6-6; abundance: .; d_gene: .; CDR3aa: CASSYSTNSGYTF; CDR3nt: TGTGCCAGCAGTTACTCGACCAATAGCGGCTACACCTTC
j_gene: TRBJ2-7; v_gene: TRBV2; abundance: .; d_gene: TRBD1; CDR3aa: CASRTGTGVGEQYF; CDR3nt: TGTGCCAGCAGAACCGGGACAGGGGTCGGCGAGCAGTACTTC
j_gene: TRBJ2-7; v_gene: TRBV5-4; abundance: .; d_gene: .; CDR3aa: CASSFPGGEQYF; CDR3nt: TGTGCCAGCAGCTTCCCCGGGGGCGAGCAGTACTTC
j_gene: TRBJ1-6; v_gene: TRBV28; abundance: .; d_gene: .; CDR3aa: CASRANSPLHF; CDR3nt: TGTGCCAGCAGGGCCAATTCACCCCTCCACTTT
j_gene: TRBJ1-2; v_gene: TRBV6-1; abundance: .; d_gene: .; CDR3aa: CASSEEQDYIGYTF; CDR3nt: TGTGCCAGCAGTGAGGAACAGGATTACATTGGCTACACCTTC
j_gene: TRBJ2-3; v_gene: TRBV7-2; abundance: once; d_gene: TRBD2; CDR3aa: CASSVTASGGRPSTDTQYF; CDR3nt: TGTGCCAGCAGCGTAACAGCTAGCGGGGGGAGACCTAGCACAGATACGCAGTATTTT
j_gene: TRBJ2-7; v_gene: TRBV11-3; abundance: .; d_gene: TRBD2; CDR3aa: CASSLGLAGEGEQYF; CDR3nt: TGTGCCAGCAGCTTAGGACTAGCGGGAGAGGGCGAGCAGTACTTC
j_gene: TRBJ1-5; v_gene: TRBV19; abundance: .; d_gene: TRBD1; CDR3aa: CASSPRGRIPNQPQHF; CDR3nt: TGTGCCAGTAGTCCTAGGGGGCGCATCCCCAATCAGCCCCAGCATTTT
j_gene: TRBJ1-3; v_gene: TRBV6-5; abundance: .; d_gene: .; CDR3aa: CASSYRGNSGNTIYF; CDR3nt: TGTGCCAGCAGTTACCGGGGTAACTCTGGAAACACCATATATTTT
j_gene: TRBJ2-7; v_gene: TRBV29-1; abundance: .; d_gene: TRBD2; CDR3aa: CSVNTSGQRGEQYF; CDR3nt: TGCAGCGTCAATACTAGCGGCCAAAGGGGCGAGCAGTACTTC
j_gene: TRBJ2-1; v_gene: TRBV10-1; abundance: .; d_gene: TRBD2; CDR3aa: CASSDPRGGGNEQFF; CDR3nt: TGCGCCAGCAGTGATCCCCGGGGGGGAGGCAATGAGCAGTTCTTC
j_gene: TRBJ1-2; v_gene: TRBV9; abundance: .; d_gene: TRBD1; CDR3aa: CASSGGQGRWGYTF; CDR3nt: TGTGCCAGCAGCGGAGGACAGGGGAGATGGGGCTACACCTTC
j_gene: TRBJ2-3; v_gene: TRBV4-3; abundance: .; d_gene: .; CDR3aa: CASSQQGGDTQYF; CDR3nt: TGCGCCAGCAGCCAGCAGGGAGGAGATACGCAGTATTTT
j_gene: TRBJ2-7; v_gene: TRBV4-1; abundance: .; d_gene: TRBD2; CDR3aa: CASSQGGGSYEQYF; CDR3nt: TGCGCCAGCAGCCAGGGGGGGGGTTCCTACGAGCAGTACTTC
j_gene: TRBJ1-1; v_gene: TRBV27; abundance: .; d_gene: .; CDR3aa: CASSLSRGTEAFF; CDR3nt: TGTGCCAGCAGTTTATCGCGGGGGACTGAAGCTTTCTTT
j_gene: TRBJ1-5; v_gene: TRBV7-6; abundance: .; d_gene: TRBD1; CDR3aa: CASSSTGGNQPQHF; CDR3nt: TGTGCCAGCAGCTCGACAGGGGGCAATCAGCCCCAGCATTTT
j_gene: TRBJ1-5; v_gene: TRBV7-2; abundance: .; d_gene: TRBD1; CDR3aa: CASSLYGQGGEPQHF; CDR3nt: TGTGCCAGCAGCTTATACGGACAGGGGGGCGAGCCCCAGCATTTT